What follows describes a single TCR beta chain. The junction had 12 bases not matched to a gene; V was cut back by 2 bases and J by 8 bases. CDR3 length: 16 amino acids. In germline, CDR1 is SGDLS, CDR2 YYNGEE. This sample was included in a study of blood T cell repertoires in COVID-19. On the study more broadly: The United States, Italy and Spain provided the acute and convalescent COVID-19 samples.

As originally analysed: Reference gene primer amplification in the assay estimated nucleated cell counts. Some clones are missing from TCRdb's copy, which holds only in-frame ones; the method was immunoSEQ multiplex PCR. The DNA gave D and trimming, while V, J and clone size come from that table. The sample contains fewer than 95,000 clones, approximately 90% of which appear only once. This clonotype was sampled from a woman of 80 years or more with acute or convalescent COVID-19. The chain couples TRBV9 to TRBJ1-2, with TRBD1 matching over 10 bases. Material: peripheral blood. The CDR3 bases are TGTGCCAGCAGCGTGGGTCCCCCGGGACAGGGGCCCGGCTACACCTTC. It encodes CASSVGPPGQGPGYTF.